This T cell receptor (beta chain) is drawn from a study of radiotherapy plus CTLA-4 blockade in lung cancer. Overall study: Objective responses were observed in less than 20% of patients, and disease control was achieved by about 30%. Study-level points and caveats: Among reported predictors of response, early blood T cell clone dynamics with interferon-beta performed best. Peripheral blood showed expansion of tumor-derived TCR clones after radiotherapy and ipilimumab.

About this clone itself: The antigen remains undetermined.

Chemo-refractory metastatic non-small-cell lung cancer patients underwent focal radiation alongside CTLA-4 blockade with ipilimumab. This CDR3 is built from 13 residues. Trimming removed 2 bases from V and 4 bases from J, with 9 bases in between. CDR1 and CDR2 from the germline V gene are MDHEN and SYDVKM. TCRdb keeps only in-frame clones here, not all; method: immunoSEQ multiplex PCR. The repertoire holds about 110,000 clones, with more than 75% as singletons. The clonotype originates from a human donor with non-small cell lung cancer that progressed on radiotherapy plus ipilimumab. Some clones in this sample may be carry-over from other donors' samples. The rearrangement joins TRBV28 to TRBJ2-7; no firm D call. This specimen consisted of peripheral blood, obtained from a patient treated with radiotherapy plus ipilimumab. Here the CDR3 DNA reads TGTGCCAGCAGTTTAATCAGATCTTACGAGCAGTACTTC. Protein product: CASSLIRSYEQYF.